This entry is about one T cell receptor beta chain. The PCR employed 60 Vbeta primers together with 13 Jbeta primers. The method was immunoSEQ multiplex PCR; TCRdb's version includes in-frame clones alone and lacks a portion of them. The sample holds fewer than 200,000 clones; 81% are singletons and the top ten take about 2.1%. The ends were cut back, 4 bases at V and 7 bases at J, with 17 bases in the middle. CDR3 length: 16 residues. CDR1 is MNHNY and CDR2 is SVGAGI in the germline V gene (reference sequence). This record comes from a study of cytomegalovirus exposure and HLA in healthy donors. The gene calls are TRBV6-6 and TRBJ1-6, with TRBD1 as a possible D gene (6 bases). Sequences were obtained from PBMCs. This TCR derives from a woman younger than 35 in good health and CMV-seronegative. The CDR3: CASSSPNGDTNSPLHF. CDR3 nucleotides: TGTGCCAGCAGTTCCCCAAATGGGGACACCAATTCACCCCTCCACTTT.